These T cell receptor beta chains were read from a single sample in a study of cytomegalovirus exposure and HLA in healthy donors. Sequencing used immunoSEQ multiplex PCR; TCRdb keeps in-frame clones, though not all of them. The sample includes approximately 200,000 clones, around 79% seen only once; the top ten take about 0.22%. The material sequenced was PBMCs. These receptors originate from a girl aged 2 to 10 in good health and CMV-seronegative. The CDR3 runs from the conserved cysteine through the conserved F or W. The D gene is left open where the match is weak. Size tells how often a clone was seen (once, few, many) or the class of an expanded clone, and some rows leave it out.

V gene: TRBV7-7
CDR3 length: 16
J gene: TRBJ2-5
clone size: -
D gene: TRBD1
CDR3 DNA: TGTGCCAGCAGCTTAACCTGGGACAGGGGACGGGAGACCCAGTACTTC
CDR3 protein: CASSLTWDRGRETQYF

V gene: TRBV2
CDR3 length: 15
J gene: TRBJ1-1
clone size: once
D gene: TRBD1
CDR3 DNA: TGTGCCGGCCAGGGTTTACGCAGGGGGCCTGGGGAAGCTTTCTTT
CDR3 protein: CAGQGLRRGPGEAFF

V gene: TRBV10-1
CDR3 length: 15
J gene: TRBJ2-1
clone size: -
D gene: -
CDR3 DNA: TGCGCCAGCAGTGATACAGATTTGTCCTACAATGAGCAGTTCTTC
CDR3 protein: CASSDTDLSYNEQFF

V gene: TRBV5-1
CDR3 length: 16
J gene: TRBJ2-7
clone size: few
D gene: TRBD2
CDR3 DNA: TGCGCCAGCAGCTTGGCCCTAGCGGGGTACTCCTACGAGCAGTACTTC
CDR3 protein: CASSLALAGYSYEQYF

V gene: TRBV19
CDR3 length: 14
J gene: TRBJ2-5
clone size: -
D gene: -
CDR3 DNA: TGTGCCAGTAGTATACGGGGGGCTGGAGAGACCCAGTACTTC
CDR3 protein: CASSIRGAGETQYF

V gene: TRBV29-1
CDR3 length: 10
J gene: TRBJ1-1
clone size: -
D gene: -
CDR3 DNA: TGCAGCGTTGTCGGGACTGAAGCTTTCTTT
CDR3 protein: CSVVGTEAFF

V gene: TRBV7-2
CDR3 length: 15
J gene: TRBJ2-1
clone size: -
D gene: TRBD2
CDR3 DNA: TGTGCCAGCAGCCAGCCTAGCGGCTTCTACAATGAGCAGTTCTTC
CDR3 protein: CASSQPSGFYNEQFF

V gene: TRBV20-1
CDR3 length: 10
J gene: TRBJ2-1
clone size: -
D gene: -
CDR3 DNA: TGCAGTGCTGCTCTAGCGCCTCGCTTCTTC
CDR3 protein: CSAALAPRFF

V gene: TRBV7-9
CDR3 length: 16
J gene: TRBJ1-3
clone size: -
D gene: TRBD1
CDR3 DNA: TGTGCCAGCAGCTTAGACCGGGACAGGGCTGGAAACACCATATATTTT
CDR3 protein: CASSLDRDRAGNTIYF

V gene: TRBV7-8
CDR3 length: 15
J gene: TRBJ2-3
clone size: -
D gene: -
CDR3 DNA: TGTGCCAGCAGCTTCCGGGGGAGAAGCACAGATACGCAGTATTTT
CDR3 protein: CASSFRGRSTDTQYF

V gene: TRBV5-1
CDR3 length: 12
J gene: TRBJ2-7
clone size: -
D gene: -
CDR3 DNA: TGCGCCAGCAGTTCGACAGGAGGTGAGCAGTACTTC
CDR3 protein: CASSSTGGEQYF

V gene: TRBV19
CDR3 length: 18
J gene: TRBJ1-4
clone size: -
D gene: -
CDR3 DNA: TGTGCCAGTAGTATACTACTAACCATTGGCGCAACTAATGAAAAACTGTTTTTT
CDR3 protein: CASSILLTIGATNEKLFF

V gene: TRBV30
CDR3 length: 15
J gene: TRBJ2-2
clone size: -
D gene: -
CDR3 DNA: TGTGCCTGTCCTAGGGGGAGCAGGGATGCCGGGGAGCTGTTTTTT
CDR3 protein: CACPRGSRDAGELFF

V gene: TRBV6-5
CDR3 length: 14
J gene: TRBJ1-3
clone size: -
D gene: TRBD1
CDR3 DNA: TGTGCCAGCAGCCGCCGGGACAGCGGAAACACCATATATTTT
CDR3 protein: CASSRRDSGNTIYF

V gene: TRBV19
CDR3 length: 14
J gene: TRBJ1-1
clone size: -
D gene: -
CDR3 DNA: TGTGCCAGTAGGCCAACAGGGCCCAACACTGAAGCTTTCTTT
CDR3 protein: CASRPTGPNTEAFF

V gene: TRBV4-1
CDR3 length: 15
J gene: TRBJ2-7
clone size: -
D gene: TRBD2
CDR3 DNA: TGCGCCAGCAGTTTCGCCAGCGGGAGCTCCTACGAGCAGTACTTC
CDR3 protein: CASSFASGSSYEQYF

V gene: TRBV19
CDR3 length: 15
J gene: TRBJ1-4
clone size: once
D gene: -
CDR3 DNA: TGTGCCAGTAGTTTCACTTCAGGGGTTTATGAAAAACTGTTTTTT
CDR3 protein: CASSFTSGVYEKLFF

V gene: TRBV11-2
CDR3 length: 16
J gene: TRBJ1-2
clone size: -
D gene: TRBD1
CDR3 DNA: TGTGCCAGCAGCTCCGACAGGGGTAGTCCCCTCTATGGCTACACCTTC
CDR3 protein: CASSSDRGSPLYGYTF

V gene: TRBV27
CDR3 length: 15
J gene: TRBJ2-2
clone size: -
D gene: TRBD1
CDR3 DNA: TGTGCCAGCAGTTTAGGGACAGGGAACACCGGGGAGCTGTTTTTT
CDR3 protein: CASSLGTGNTGELFF

V gene: TRBV6-1
CDR3 length: 13
J gene: TRBJ1-1
clone size: -
D gene: -
CDR3 DNA: TGTGCCAGCAGTGAAGTGTGGGACACGGAAGCTTTCTTT
CDR3 protein: CASSEVWDTEAFF

V gene: TRBV9
CDR3 length: 12
J gene: TRBJ2-3
clone size: -
D gene: -
CDR3 DNA: TGTGCCAGCAGCGGGAGGACAGATACGCAGTATTTT
CDR3 protein: CASSGRTDTQYF

V gene: TRBV27
CDR3 length: 14
J gene: TRBJ2-1
clone size: -
D gene: -
CDR3 DNA: TGTGCCAGCAGACGAACCCCGGGTAGCCATGAGCAGTTCTTC
CDR3 protein: CASRRTPGSHEQFF

V gene: TRBV5-1
CDR3 length: 16
J gene: TRBJ2-2
clone size: -
D gene: -
CDR3 DNA: TGCGCCAGCAGCCCCCCCGGAACAGGGAGCACCGGGGAGCTGTTTTTT
CDR3 protein: CASSPPGTGSTGELFF

V gene: TRBV6-1
CDR3 length: 13
J gene: TRBJ2-4
clone size: -
D gene: TRBD1
CDR3 DNA: TGTGCCAGCAGTCGGGACAGGTATTACATTCAGTACTTC
CDR3 protein: CASSRDRYYIQYF

V gene: TRBV9
CDR3 length: 13
J gene: TRBJ2-1
clone size: -
D gene: -
CDR3 DNA: TGTGCCAGCAGCGTAGCTGCGGGGAATGAGCAGTTCTTC
CDR3 protein: CASSVAAGNEQFF

V gene: TRBV11-2
CDR3 length: 15
J gene: TRBJ2-7
clone size: -
D gene: -
CDR3 DNA: TGTGCCAGCAGCTTAGAGGGGGGGCTGGTCTACGAGCAGTACTTC
CDR3 protein: CASSLEGGLVYEQYF

V gene: TRBV5-4
CDR3 length: 16
J gene: TRBJ1-2
clone size: -
D gene: TRBD1
CDR3 DNA: TGTGCCAGCAGCTTACCGGGACAGGGGGCTAACTATGGCTACACCTTC
CDR3 protein: CASSLPGQGANYGYTF

V gene: TRBV30
CDR3 length: 13
J gene: TRBJ1-2
clone size: few
D gene: TRBD1
CDR3 DNA: TGTGCCTGGAACCGACAGGGGGCGGATGGCTACACCTTC
CDR3 protein: CAWNRQGADGYTF

V gene: TRBV4-1
CDR3 length: 14
J gene: TRBJ2-3
clone size: few
D gene: TRBD1
CDR3 DNA: TGCGCCAGCAGTCCGGGACAGACAACAGATACGCAGTATTTT
CDR3 protein: CASSPGQTTDTQYF

V gene: TRBV11-3
CDR3 length: 14
J gene: TRBJ1-1
clone size: -
D gene: TRBD1
CDR3 DNA: TGTGCCAGCAGCTTCGGAGGACAGGGCACCGAAGCTTTCTTT
CDR3 protein: CASSFGGQGTEAFF

V gene: TRBV25-1
CDR3 length: 14
J gene: TRBJ2-5
clone size: -
D gene: -
CDR3 DNA: TGTGCCAGCAGTCCTACAGGGTTCCGGGAGACCCAGTACTTC
CDR3 protein: CASSPTGFRETQYF

V gene: TRBV6-5
CDR3 length: 15
J gene: TRBJ2-1
clone size: -
D gene: TRBD2
CDR3 DNA: TGTGCCAGCAGTATGACTAGCGGTACCTACAATGAGCAGTTCTTC
CDR3 protein: CASSMTSGTYNEQFF

V gene: TRBV9
CDR3 length: 13
J gene: TRBJ2-5
clone size: -
D gene: -
CDR3 DNA: TGTGCCAGCAGCGCCCCCAGTTTGGAGACCCAGTACTTC
CDR3 protein: CASSAPSLETQYF

V gene: TRBV30
CDR3 length: 15
J gene: TRBJ2-2
clone size: -
D gene: -
CDR3 DNA: TGTGCCTGGAGAGTCGGGCTAGCAACGACCGGGGAGCTGTTTTTT
CDR3 protein: CAWRVGLATTGELFF

V gene: TRBV7-9
CDR3 length: 14
J gene: TRBJ1-3
clone size: -
D gene: -
CDR3 DNA: TGTGCCAGCAGCGGGGAGAGTTACGGAAACACCATATATTTT
CDR3 protein: CASSGESYGNTIYF